One TCR beta chain is described in this entry. Its antigen is still unknown. The data stem from a study of vaccination effects on CD4 cells after COVID-19. Only in-frame clones appear in the TCRdb table, and some are missing; sequencing was by immunoSEQ multiplex PCR. Of about 32,000 clones in the sample, approximately 76% were seen once. With 6 bases clipped from V and 3 bases from J, the junction kept 3 bases outside the gene matches. Germline CDR1 MNHEY, CDR2 SVGAGI. This CDR3 is built from 15 residues. Expansion with viral peptide pools was applied to antigen-specific CD4+ T cells by the ViraFEST assay prior to sequencing. An approximately ten-day culture period preceded the isolation of CD4+ T cells. Two-dose vaccination with either BNT162b2 or mRNA-1273 was given to the participants. Peptides at roughly 10 ug/ml and IL-2 at 9.5 to 10 IU/ml were added to 1.5 million to 2.5 million PBMC per well. At days 3 and 7, half of the medium was exchanged for IL-2 medium.

This rearrangement joins TRBV6-5 to TRBJ2-3; the match to TRBD2 covers 13 bases. The sequencing here drew on CD4+ T cells from PBMCs cultured with HCoV-229E spike peptides, taken after COVID-19 vaccination. The source of this sequence is a human donor who received a COVID-19 vaccine. This CDR3 is CASRRLAGGTDTQYF. The CDR3 DNA sequence: TGTGCCAGCAGGCGACTAGCGGGAGGTACAGATACGCAGTATTTT.